A single sample gave rise to the 16 T cell receptor beta chains below, sequenced in a study of T cells after yellow fever vaccination. Each CDR3 protein gets one entry after TCRdb re-called the 5' RACE reads with MiXCR. This table has approximately 300,000 distinct CDR3 sequences, around 11% appearing once. The sequenced sample was CD4+ T cells sorted from PBMCs, obtained 45 days after the yellow fever booster vaccination. Receptors were obtained from a man in his late teens or twenties who received the YFV17D yellow fever vaccine.

This clonotype was observed a handful of times. The chain employs TRBV5-1 and TRBJ1-1, with D uncertain. The CDR3 is 16 residues long. Looked up from germline, CDR1 is SGHRS and CDR2 is YFSETQ. The V end was cut by 0 bases, the J end by 1 base, with 13 bases between. The CDR3 nucleotides are TGCGCCAGCAGCTTGGGTTCAAACTCTGGGAACACTGAAGCTTTCTTT. The encoded protein is CASSLGSNSGNTEAFF.

This sequence joins TRBV2 and TRBJ1-5; TRBD1 aligns across 11 bases. Per the germline V gene, CDR1 is SNHLY and CDR2 is FYNNEI. V shed 4 bases, J shed 7 bases, and the junction held 3 bases outside the gene matches. This CDR3 is built from 14 residues. CDR3 protein: CASSGTGGVQPQHF. CDR3 DNA: TGTGCCAGCAGTGGGACAGGGGGCGTCCAGCCCCAGCATTTT.

This clonotype has more than one count but fewer than ten. The chain carries TRBV20-1 and TRBJ1-6; 7 bases map to TRBD1. Trimming at V came to 3 bases and at J to 9 bases, leaving 8 bases not matched to a gene. Germline V lookup: CDR1 DFQATT, CDR2 SNEGSKA (reference sequence). This CDR3 region has 14 residues. DNA for the CDR3: TGCAGTGCTAGCGACAGTGACAGGGCTTCACCCCTCCACTTT. Translating gives CSASDSDRASPLHF.

The rearrangement links TRBV28 to TRBJ2-3; D is ambiguous. Germline V gene sequence: CDR1 MDHEN, CDR2 SYDVKM. Trimming took 1 base from V and 6 from J, leaving 11 bases between them. CDR3 length: 14 amino acids. The chain's CDR3 is CASSLSVQWDTQYF. CDR3 in DNA: TGTGCCAGCAGTTTATCGGTCCAGTGGGATACGCAGTATTTT.

This clonotype was found a few times. The V and J genes are TRBV6-2 or TRBV6-3 and TRBJ2-7; D may match TRBD1 or TRBD2 (5 bases each). Germline-derived CDR1 and CDR2 are MNHEY and SVGEGT. Trimming took off 7 bases at V and 6 bases at J, with 19 bases between the two ends. The CDR3 has 14 amino acids. The CDR3 DNA follows: TGTGCCAGCAACCTCCGGGGCCCACTCGCCGAGCAGTACGTC. It translates to CASNLRGPLAEQYV.

This clonotype came up a few times. V gene TRBV5-6 combines with J gene TRBJ1-2; D may be TRBD1 (6 bases). The germline CDR1 and CDR2 sequences are SGHDT and YYEEEE. The CDR3 spans 13 residues. V lost 4 bases and J 4 bases, leaving 11 bases between the germline ends. The CDR3 sequence is CASSHREPYGYTF. The CDR3 nucleotides are TGTGCCAGCAGCCACAGGGAGCCCTATGGCTACACCTTC.

Ten or more counts support this clonotype. The chain has TRBV2 and TRBJ2-4, with a weak D call TRBD1 (6 bases). The length of the CDR3 is 12 residues. V was clipped by 3 bases and J by 6 bases, with 6 bases between them. Germline assignment: CDR1 SNHLY and CDR2 FYNNEI. The CDR3 region is CASSEDRNIQYF. CDR3 in DNA: TGTGCCAGCAGTGAGGACAGAAACATTCAGTACTTC.

There are a few counts of this clonotype. J is TRBJ2-5 and V is TRBV14; no reliable D call. Trimming removed 1 base from V and 6 bases from J, with 6 bases in between. Germline V CDR1 and CDR2: SGHDN, FVKESK. The CDR3 contains 12 residues. The CDR3 loop is CASSQGPQTQYF. In DNA, the CDR3 is TGTGCCAGCAGCCAAGGCCCGCAGACCCAGTACTTC.

V and J are TRBV7-3 and TRBJ2-1, with 7 bases that match TRBD2. CDR3 size: 14 residues. In germline, CDR1 is SGHTA, CDR2 FQGTGA. The J segment lost 5 bases and the V segment lost 5 bases, leaving 6 bases of the junction unmatched. In DNA, the CDR3 is TGTGCCAGCAGCCCCGGGACTACAGACAATGAGCAGTTCTTC. The encoded protein is CASSPGTTDNEQFF.

There are a few counts of this clonotype. The gene calls are TRBV4-2 and TRBJ2-1, with a weak D call TRBD2 (7 bases). With 1 base removed from V and 5 bases from J, the gap between germline ends came to 15 bases. CDR1 and CDR2 from the germline V gene are LGHNA and YNFKEQ. The CDR3 has 16 residues. CDR3 residues: CASSQVEGGGDNEQFF. Written as DNA, the CDR3 is TGTGCCAGCAGCCAAGTAGAGGGGGGGGGAGACAATGAGCAGTTCTTC.

The rearrangement links TRBV7-9 to TRBJ1-1; TRBD1 might be the D (6 bases). The CDR3 sequence is 19 residues long. Trimming removed 0 bases at V and 2 bases at J, with 22 bases between. The germline V gene has CDR1 SEHNR and CDR2 FQNEAQ (reference sequence). This CDR3 reads CASSLALSTRGSHNTEAFF. The CDR3 region has the DNA TGTGCCAGCAGCTTAGCGCTAAGTACCAGGGGCTCTCACAACACTGAAGCTTTCTTT.

V usage is TRBV7-8 and J usage is TRBJ1-5; possible D gene TRBD1, 5 bases. Deletions cut 3 bases from V and 0 bases from J, with 9 bases between. The CDR3 spans 15 residues. CDR1 and CDR2 from the germline V gene are SGHVS and FQNEAQ. The CDR3 protein is CASSFLGVSNQPQHF. The CDR3, as DNA: TGTGCCAGCAGCTTTTTGGGGGTTAGCAATCAGCCCCAGCATTTT.

This clonotype appeared a few times. The DNA for the CDR3 is TGTGCCAGCGGGGACAGTGAGTATGCCAATGAGCAGTTCTTC. It encodes CASGDSEYANEQFF. The rearrangement joins TRBV2 to TRBJ2-1, with 7 bases lining up with TRBD1. V was pared by 8 bases and J by 6 bases, with 10 bases of the junction left unmatched. CDR3 length equals 14 residues. Germline assignment: CDR1 SNHLY and CDR2 FYNNEI. The variable domain in full, completed from reference TRBV2 and TRBJ2-1, reads EPEVTQTPSHQVTQMGQEVILRCVPISNHLYFYWYRQILGQKVEFLVSFYNNEISEKSEIFDDQFSVERPDGSNFTLKIRSTKLEDSAMYFCASGDSEYANEQFFGPGTRLTVL.

This clonotype was detected a few times. The gene calls are TRBV2 and TRBJ2-7; D remains unclear. This CDR3 has 14 residues. With 1 base removed from V and 4 bases from J, the gap between germline ends came to 11 bases. CDR1 and CDR2 (germline): SNHLY, FYNNEI. The CDR3, as DNA: TGTGCCAGCAGTGAAGGGGGATGGTTATACGAGCAGTACGTC. It is translated as CASSEGGWLYEQYV.

This clonotype was detected only a few times. V is TRBV7-2 and J is TRBJ2-7, with D maybe TRBD2 (5 bases). There are 13 residues in the CDR3. Looked up from germline, CDR1 is SGHTA and CDR2 is FQGNSA. V was pared by 5 bases and J by 2 bases, with 10 bases between. The CDR3: CASSRAGAYEQYV. DNA for the CDR3: TGTGCCAGCAGCCGGGCCGGGGCCTACGAGCAGTACGTC.

This clonotype was found once. The rearrangement links TRBV2 to TRBJ2-1; D remains unclear. The CDR3 sequence is 14 residues long. Germline V gives CDR1 SNHLY, CDR2 FYNNEI. Trimming left V 7 bases short and J 6 bases short, with 16 bases between. DNA for the CDR3: TGTGCCAGCAACCCGATCCAGGCAGGCAATGAGCAGTTCTTC. Amino acids: CASNPIQAGNEQFF.